The next 5 T cell receptor beta chains were all read from a single sample in a study of T cells in Graves' hyperthyroidism and ophthalmopathy. Authors of the study amplified TCR beta CDR3 regions from RNA transcripts. The HTBI primer set served for first-round RT-PCR of the TCR CDR3. One entry per CDR3 protein, called by TCRdb with MiXCR from the multiplex PCR reads. The sample consists of hundreds of thousands of distinct CDR3 sequences, approximately 13% of them appearing once. The sequencing sample was made of blood. Every receptor here comes from a woman between 18 and 29 years old with Graves' hyperthyroidism.

Many counts were recorded for this clonotype. The rearrangement joins TRBV11-2 to TRBJ2-7, with D possibly matching TRBD2 (6 bases). CDR1 and CDR2 from the germline V gene are SGHAT and FQNNGV. Between the trimmed V and J ends, which lost 3 bases and 0 bases, there was a span of 15 bases. There are 16 residues in the CDR3. The CDR3 nucleotides are TGTGCCAGCAGCTTGGGCCCCGGGGGTAGCTCCTACGAGCAGTACTTC. Its protein is CASSLGPGGSSYEQYF.

This clonotype has ten or more counts. The chain employs TRBV29-1 and TRBJ1-2; no clear D. Trimming cost V 5 bases and J 8 bases, with 15 bases left between them. The CDR3 has 12 residues. In germline, CDR1 is SQVTM, CDR2 ANQGSEA. CDR3 DNA sequence: TGCAGCGTTCAGGCGGGAGGTGGAGGCTACACCTTC. Protein: CSVQAGGGGYTF.

This clonotype was counted ten times or more. The chain couples TRBV7-2 to TRBJ2-7, with D perhaps matching TRBD1 (5 bases). CDR1 and CDR2 (germline): SGHTA, FQGNSA. The CDR3 runs 15 residues. V dropped 5 bases and J dropped 0 bases, with 14 bases sitting between them. DNA for the CDR3: TGTGCCAGCAGCCTAGGGGATGCCTACTCCTACGAGCAGTACTTC. Amino acid sequence: CASSLGDAYSYEQYF.

This clonotype was observed at least ten times. The chain recombines TRBV28 with TRBJ2-1; the match to TRBD2 covers 8 bases. The germline gives CDR1 MDHEN, CDR2 SYDVKM. V lost 3 bases to trimming and J lost 2 bases; unmatched junction nucleotides: 6. CDR3 length: 16 residues. The CDR3 here is CASSFMAGGTYNEQFF. The DNA of the CDR3 is TGTGCCAGCAGTTTCATGGCGGGAGGAACCTACAATGAGCAGTTCTTC.

In this sample, this clonotype turned up many times. At one end, the junction sequence differs from germline, possibly due to a read error. The chain recombines TRBV7-7 with TRBJ2-3, with D tentatively TRBD1 or TRBD2 (5 bases each). Germline CDR1 is SSHAT and CDR2 is FNYEAQ (reference sequence). The CDR3 runs to 15 residues. CDR3 coding DNA: TGTGCTAGCAGCTCAGGGACCCTCTCCACAGATACGCAGTATTTT. Protein sequence: CASSSGTLSTDTQYF.